This T cell receptor (beta chain) derives from a study of blood T cell repertoires in COVID-19. At the level of the study: Acute and convalescent COVID-19 samples came from the United States, Italy and Spain. PBMCs, B-cell-depleted T cells, or T cells provided the cDNA or gDNA that made up the material.

The V gene lost 3 bases and the J gene lost 10 bases, with 9 bases spanning the gap. The CDR3 is made up of 12 amino acids. Per the original data handling: Reference gene primer amplification yielded estimated nucleated cell counts. Data came from immunoSEQ multiplex PCR; TCRdb stores just in-frame clones and leaves some out. Clone size and the V and J calls come from that table; the DNA yielded D and trimming. Here the sample spans fewer than 250,000 clones, about 85% being singletons. Input material: peripheral blood. This clonotype originated in a man aged 25-40 years with acute or convalescent COVID-19. J is TRBJ1-4 and V is TRBV12-3 or TRBV12-4; weak D call: TRBD1 (5 bases). The CDR3 nucleotides read TGTGCCAGCAGTTTTATGGGGGGAAAACTGTTTTTT. This encodes CASSFMGGKLFF.